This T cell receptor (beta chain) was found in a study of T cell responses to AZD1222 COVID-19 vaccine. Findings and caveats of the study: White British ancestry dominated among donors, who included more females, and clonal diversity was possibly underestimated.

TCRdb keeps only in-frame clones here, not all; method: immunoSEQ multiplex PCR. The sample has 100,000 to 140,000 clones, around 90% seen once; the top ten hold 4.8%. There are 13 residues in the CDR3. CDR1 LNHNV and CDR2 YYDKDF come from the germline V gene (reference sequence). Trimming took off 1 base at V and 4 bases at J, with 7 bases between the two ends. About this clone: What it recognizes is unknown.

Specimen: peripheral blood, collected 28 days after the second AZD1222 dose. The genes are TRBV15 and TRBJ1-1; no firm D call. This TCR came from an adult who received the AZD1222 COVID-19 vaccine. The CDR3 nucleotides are TGTGCCACCAGCAGAGCCCCGGGCACTGAAGCTTTCTTT. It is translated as CATSRAPGTEAFF.